The T cell receptor beta chain under discussion was sequenced for a study of long-term antiretroviral therapy in people with HIV. About the research overall: The earliest samples came from an era when ART typically awaited falling CD4 counts.

Survey-level immunoSEQ v3.0 assays were run. Sequencing was designed to cover 40,000-50,000 T-cell genomes in each sample. Profiled with immunoSEQ multiplex PCR; TCRdb holds only in-frame clones, not every one. Here the sample spans tens of thousands of clones, more than 80% being singletons. Study-wide results and caveats: The repertoire was dominated at all time points by clones expanded before ART. Even long-term ART left TRB diversity below transplant donor controls, despite gains.

Trimming stripped 10 bases from V and 1 base from J, with 19 bases between. The CDR3 loop spans 15 amino acids. Germline V gene sequence: CDR1 MNHEY, CDR2 SMNVEV (reference sequence). Note on this clone: What it binds is not known.

Material: unsorted PBMCs, obtained 0.3 years after starting antiretroviral therapy. This chain connects TRBV27 to TRBJ2-5; D may be TRBD1 (6 bases). The sequence derives from a man in his forties or fifties with HIV. CDR3 sequence: CATRLYQGIQETQYF. In nucleotides, the CDR3 is TGTGCCACCCGACTATACCAGGGGATCCAAGAGACCCAGTACTTC.